The 3 T cell receptor beta chains below come from one sample, sequenced in a study of blood T cells in healthy people across ages (dated by TCRdb to 2014 to 2015). Receptor libraries were prepared by 5' RACE. For sequencing, an Illumina HiSeq 2500 was employed. A second PCR of about 6 to 12 cycles was run with a J-beta primer mix and a sample-barcoded 5' primer. TCRdb handled the public reads itself, with Q25 trimming in fastp and clone calling in MiXCR, and kept productive beta chains. Rows with one shared CDR3 protein collapse into an entry with the most common genes and DNA. This sample comprises some 930,000 distinct CDR3 sequences, 25% to 30% of them detected only once. Clones ranked in the top ten supply roughly a tenth of the sample. In addition, the sample was reused for a study of T cells of mothers and their children.

Sample: blood. The source is a woman in her thirties or forties in good health.

A remark on this clonotype: One base away lies a much larger clone, so this may be a sequencing read error. The chain combines TRBV28 with TRBJ2-7; possible D gene TRBD1, 7 bases. This CDR3 is built from 14 residues. Germline V CDR1 and CDR2: MDHEN, SYDVKM. The ends were cut back, 5 bases at V and 7 bases at J, with 18 bases in the middle. CDR3 bases: TGTGCCAGCAGTCCTACTCTCAGGGGGAGGGAGCAGTACTTC. Translated, it gives CASSPTLRGREQYF.

This clonotype showed up just once. J is TRBJ1-1 and V is TRBV25-1, with a tentative D call TRBD1 (5 bases). The CDR3 has 14 amino acids. Germline V lookup: CDR1 MGHDK, CDR2 SYGVNS. Between the trimmed V and J ends, which lost 6 bases and 2 bases, there was a span of 13 bases. CDR3 sequence: CASRTLGGNTEAFF. DNA for the CDR3: TGTGCCAGCAGGACCCTTGGGGGAAACACTGAAGCTTTCTTT.

In its sample, this clonotype was seen many times. The chain links TRBV20-1 to TRBJ2-7; D unresolved. The germline V gene has CDR1 DFQATT and CDR2 SNEGSKA (reference sequence). This CDR3 contains 10 residues. V dropped 6 bases and J dropped 6 bases, with 9 bases sitting between them. The CDR3 loop is CSATRSEQYF. The CDR3 region has the DNA TGCAGTGCCACCCGGAGCGAGCAGTACTTC.